One sample yielded the 32 T cell receptor beta chains listed below, sequenced in a study of metastatic and nonmetastatic thyroid tumors. Not a single patient had been given any form of treatment at any point before undergoing thyroid surgery. TCRdb re-clonotyped the PCR reads through MiXCR. In the table there are about 13,000 clones, 30% to 40% of which are singletons. Sequenced sample: tumor tissue. The receptors derive from a male donor with papillary thyroid cancer or a benign thyroid nodule (not recorded which). Some clones in this sample may be carry-over from other donors' samples.

V and J are TRBV6-5 and TRBJ1-3; D unclear. Germline CDR1 reads MNHEY; CDR2 reads SVGAGI. The ends were cut back, 4 bases at V and 0 bases at J, with 10 bases in the middle. The CDR3 has 15 residues. The CDR3 nucleotides read TGTGCCAGCAGTTCCCGGTTACTCTCTGGAAACACCATATATTTT. Residues: CASSSRLLSGNTIYF.

This chain links TRBV20-1 with TRBJ2-1, with D tentatively TRBD2 (6 bases). The CDR3 runs 14 residues. With 1 base removed from V and 10 bases from J, the gap between germline ends came to 17 bases. Germline V gene sequence: CDR1 DFQATT, CDR2 SNEGSKA (reference sequence). DNA of the CDR3: TGCAGTGCTAGAGGGCGGGACTCACTAGGGGAGCAGTTCTTC. Translated: CSARGRDSLGEQFF.

This clone counts as medium-sized (0.01 to 0.1%). V is TRBV5-1 and J is TRBJ2-5; no firm D call. The CDR3 loop spans 13 amino acids. Trimming pared 2 bases from V and 0 bases from J, leaving 5 bases between. CDR1 and CDR2 from the germline V gene are SGHRS and YFSETQ. The DNA of the CDR3 is TGCGCCAGCAGCTTACGAGACCAAGAGACCCAGTACTTC. Its translation is CASSLRDQETQYF.

This chain joins TRBV20-1 and TRBJ1-1; D unclear. The V end lost 7 bases, the J end lost 7 bases, and 13 bases lay between the germline ends. CDR3 size: 11 residues. Germline CDR1 and CDR2: DFQATT and SNEGSKA (reference sequence). The CDR3 loop is CSVLFLHEAFF. CDR3 in DNA: TGCAGTGTCCTCTTTTTACATGAAGCTTTCTTT.

The CDR3 sequence: CASSLGRFEQYF. CDR3 DNA sequence: TGTGCCAGCAGCTTAGGAAGATTCGAGCAGTACTTC. V is TRBV13 and J is TRBJ2-7; D gene unclear. The CDR3 length is 12 residues. Trimming removed 0 bases at V and 6 bases at J, with 6 bases between. Germline V gives CDR1 PRHDT, CDR2 FYEKMQ (reference sequence).

The chain employs TRBV11-2 and TRBJ2-1, with D unclear. This CDR3 spans 14 amino acids. Trimming shortened V by 0 bases and J by 7 bases, and 10 bases separated the two germline ends. CDR1 is SGHAT, CDR2 FQNNGV, per germline. This chain's CDR3 is CASSLDAGTNEQFF. The CDR3 DNA follows: TGTGCCAGCAGCTTAGACGCCGGAACAAATGAGCAGTTCTTC. Supplemented by reference TRBV11-2 and TRBJ2-1, the full variable domain reads EAGVAQSPRYKIIEKRQSVAFWCNPISGHATLYWYQQILGQGPKLLIQFQNNGVVDDSQLPKDRFSAERLKGVDSTLKIQPAKLEDSAVYLCASSLDAGTNEQFFGPGTRLTVL.

This clone was seen a few times. The chain carries TRBV6-2 or TRBV6-3 and TRBJ2-7; 12 nucleotides match TRBD2. The CDR3 covers 15 residues. Trimming cost V 7 bases and J 2 bases; bases outside gene matches: 6. Germline CDR1 MNHEY, CDR2 SVGEGT. The CDR3 here is CASTTSGSEAYEQYF. The CDR3 nucleotides are TGTGCCAGCACGACTAGCGGGAGTGAGGCCTACGAGCAGTACTTC.

The chain is built from TRBV5-1 and TRBJ2-1; D remains unclear. With 1 base removed from V and 7 bases from J, the gap between germline ends came to 3 bases. Germline assignment: CDR1 SGHRS and CDR2 YFSETQ. This CDR3 has 11 amino acids. CDR3 sequence: CASSLSNEQFF. The CDR3 region has the DNA TGCGCCAGCAGCTTGAGTAATGAGCAGTTCTTC.

In this sample, this clone turned up a few times. The genes are TRBV27 and TRBJ1-2, with TRBD1 as a possible D gene (6 bases). V lost 5 bases and J 8 bases, leaving 18 bases between the germline ends. Germline CDR1 is MNHEY and CDR2 is SMNVEV (reference sequence). This CDR3 has 14 residues. The DNA of the CDR3 is TGTGCCAGCAGTCCCACCGGGGGCTATAGGGGCTACACCTTC. Encoded protein: CASSPTGGYRGYTF.

The table lists this clone with a few counts. One junction end does not reproduce the germline sequence, and a read error may be involved. The chain links TRBV28 to TRBJ2-3; D remains ambiguous. Germline V gene data show CDR1 as MDHEN and CDR2 as SYDVKM. The CDR3 has 15 residues. The CDR3 sequence is CASRLARATQDTHYF. The CDR3 DNA sequence: TGTGCCAGCAGATTGGCCCGGGCGACACAAGATACGCATTATTTT.

The chain's CDR3 is CASSPTDSYGNTIYF. Here the CDR3 DNA reads TGTGCCAGCAGCCCGACGGACAGCTATGGAAACACCATATATTTT. The rearrangement joins TRBV9 to TRBJ1-3; weak D call: TRBD1 (6 bases). V was cut by 4 bases and J by 3 bases, with 14 bases left in between. Germline V CDR1 and CDR2: SGDLS, YYNGEE. The CDR3 covers 15 residues.

The genes are TRBV18 and TRBJ2-1, with TRBD1 as a possible D gene (6 bases). The CDR3 length is 14 residues. Germline V gives CDR1 KGHSH, CDR2 LQKENI. With 4 bases removed from V and 3 bases from J, the gap between germline ends came to 10 bases. The CDR3 DNA follows: TGTGCCAGCTCACTGGACAGCGTCTACAATGAGCAGTTCTTC. This translates into CASSLDSVYNEQFF.

V and J are TRBV10-3 and TRBJ2-7; D gene uncertain. Trimming took off 7 bases at V and 3 bases at J, with 16 bases between the two ends. Per germline, CDR1 ENHRY and CDR2 SYGVKD. The CDR3 is 14 residues long. Here the CDR3 reads CAIIIATDRYEQYF. For the CDR3, the DNA is TGTGCCATCATTATAGCTACCGACCGCTACGAGCAGTACTTC.

By frequency in the sample, this clone is medium-sized. The CDR3 sequence: CASSQTGSPGNTEAFF. The CDR3 region has the DNA TGTGCCAGCAGCCAAACCGGGTCCCCCGGGAACACTGAAGCTTTCTTT. The V call is TRBV7-2, the J call TRBJ1-1; D unresolved. There are 16 residues in the CDR3. Trimming cost V 5 bases and J 1 base, with 17 bases left between them. Germline-derived CDR1 and CDR2 are SGHTA and FQGNSA.

The J gene is TRBJ1-1, the V gene TRBV28; 8 nucleotides agree with TRBD1. This CDR3 spans 14 amino acids. The germline gives CDR1 MDHEN, CDR2 SYDVKM. The V gene end was trimmed by 1 base and the J gene end by 12 bases; junction bases not matched to a gene: 10. The CDR3 loop reads CASSLSGQGRGSFF. The DNA of the CDR3 is TGTGCCAGCAGTTTATCTGGACAGGGTCGTGGATCTTTCTTT.

The CDR3 DNA reads TGCAGTGCTAGAATACAGAACACCGGGGAGCTGTTTTTT. Translating it yields CSARIQNTGELFF. The rearrangement joins TRBV20-1 to TRBJ2-2; D is unresolved. CDR1 DFQATT and CDR2 SNEGSKA come from the germline V gene (reference sequence). Trimming left V 2 bases short and J 1 base short, with 5 bases between. The CDR3 is 13 amino acids.

This clone was found a few times. The rearrangement uses TRBV28 and TRBJ1-2, with D perhaps TRBD1 (5 bases). Germline V gene lookup returns CDR1 MDHEN and CDR2 SYDVKM. The V and J ends lost 6 bases and 6 bases respectively, with 14 bases between them. The CDR3 sequence is 13 residues long. CDR3 nucleotides: TGTGCCAGCAGCGTCGCAGGGTTTAATGGCTACACCTTC. It is translated as CASSVAGFNGYTF.

With respect to this clone: One end of the junction fails to match germline, which may point to a read error. This sequence joins TRBV28 and TRBJ2-7, with TRBD2 identical over 12 bases. There are 17 residues in the CDR3. The germline gives CDR1 MDHEN, CDR2 SYDVKM. The CDR3 here is CANSPPPWTSGVYEQYF. The CDR3 DNA reads TGTGCCAACAGTCCCCCTCCCTGGACTAGCGGGGTTTACGAGCAGTACTTC. Full variable domain (missing parts from reference TRBV28 and TRBJ2-7): DVKVTQSSRYLVKRTGEKVFLECVQDMDHENMFWYRQDPGLGLRLIYFSYDVKMKEKGDIPEGYSVSREKKERFSLILESASTNQTSMYLCANSPPPWTSGVYEQYFGPGTRLTVT.

This clone was detected only a few times. The genes are TRBV3-1 and TRBJ2-7, with no clear D. V was clipped by 4 bases and J by 6 bases, with 25 bases between them. The CDR3 extends over 17 amino acids. Per the germline V gene, CDR1 is LGHDT and CDR2 is YNNKEL (reference sequence). CDR3 DNA: TGTGCCAGCAGCCCCATAGGGATTACCAGCAGCGTGGGCGAGCAGTACTTC. Protein sequence: CASSPIGITSSVGEQYF.

The chain employs TRBV6-2 or TRBV6-3 and TRBJ2-7; tentative D call: TRBD1 (5 bases). Germline values: CDR1 MNHEY, CDR2 SVGEGT. Trimming cost V 0 bases and J 2 bases, with 8 bases left between them. CDR3 size: 14 residues. The CDR3 spells CASSYSGRAYEQYF. CDR3 DNA sequence: TGTGCCAGCAGTTACTCGGGCAGGGCCTACGAGCAGTACTTC.

V and J are TRBV20-1 and TRBJ1-3; D call uncertain. The ends were cut back, 0 bases at V and 0 bases at J, with 6 bases in the middle. Germline loops: CDR1 DFQATT, CDR2 SNEGSKA (reference sequence). The CDR3 consists of 14 residues. The CDR3, as DNA: TGCAGTGCTAGAGACGAGAACTCTGGAAACACCATATATTTT. Its translation is CSARDENSGNTIYF.

The chain employs TRBV7-9 and TRBJ2-7, with TRBD2 matching 9 bases. Germline lookup yields CDR1 SEHNR and CDR2 FQNEAQ (reference sequence). This CDR3 has 15 residues. With V trimmed by 10 bases and J by 2 bases, 12 bases remained unmatched. This CDR3 reads CATKSILAGTYEQYF. CDR3 nucleotides: TGTGCCACCAAGTCCATTCTAGCGGGAACCTACGAGCAGTACTTC.

The chain has TRBV5-1 and TRBJ2-7; 9 nucleotides agree with TRBD2. The ends lost 2 bases at V and 4 bases at J; junction bases unmatched: 1. Germline lookup yields CDR1 SGHRS and CDR2 YFSETQ. This CDR3 region has 13 residues. CDR3 sequence (DNA): TGCGCCAGCAGCTTCGGACTAGCGTACGAGCAGTACTTC. Protein sequence: CASSFGLAYEQYF. Based on the CDR3 plus reference TRBV5-1 and TRBJ2-7, the full variable domain is KAGVTQTPRYLIKTRGQQVTLSCSPISGHRSVSWYQQTPGQGLQFLFEYFSETQRNKGNFPGRFSGRQFSNSRSEMNVSTLELGDSALYLCASSFGLAYEQYFGPGTRLTVT.

The gene calls are TRBV11-1 and TRBJ2-7; 10 nucleotides agree with TRBD1. V dropped 4 bases and J dropped 6; count of bases not matched to a gene: 12. From germline, CDR1 is SGHAT and CDR2 FQDESV (reference sequence). The CDR3 covers 16 residues. The chain's CDR3 is CASSSPSGTGELEQYF. DNA for the CDR3: TGTGCCAGCAGCTCACCCTCCGGGACAGGGGAGCTCGAGCAGTACTTC.

In nucleotides, the CDR3 is TGCAGTGCTAGAGATATGGAGCGGGAGATGGGCGAGCAGTACTTC. It specifies CSARDMEREMGEQYF. The rearrangement joins TRBV20-1 to TRBJ2-7; TRBD2 matches at 8 bases. CDR1 and CDR2 (germline): DFQATT, SNEGSKA (reference sequence). The CDR3 is 15 amino acids. V was clipped by 0 bases and J by 6 bases; unmatched bases: 10.

This chain links TRBV5-1 with TRBJ2-2; the D gene is possibly TRBD1 (6 bases). Germline CDR1 SGHRS, CDR2 YFSETQ. V shed 2 bases and J shed 3 bases, with 11 bases lying between them. The CDR3 runs 15 residues. This CDR3 is CASSFQGPDTGELFF. DNA for the CDR3: TGCGCCAGCAGCTTCCAGGGGCCGGACACCGGGGAGCTGTTTTTT.

The chain combines TRBV5-1 with TRBJ2-1; D remains ambiguous. This CDR3 contains 14 residues. Germline CDR1 SGHRS, CDR2 YFSETQ. V was pared by 4 bases and J by 0 bases, with 8 bases between. CDR3 sequence (DNA): TGCGCCAGCAGCCCGTACAGCTCCTACAATGAGCAGTTCTTC. Protein product: CASSPYSSYNEQFF. Full variable domain (remainder filled in from reference TRBV5-1 and TRBJ2-1): KAGVTQTPRYLIKTRGQQVTLSCSPISGHRSVSWYQQTPGQGLQFLFEYFSETQRNKGNFPGRFSGRQFSNSRSEMNVSTLELGDSALYLCASSPYSSYNEQFFGPGTRLTVL.

The rearrangement uses TRBV20-1 and TRBJ2-7; D not resolved. The length of the CDR3 is 12 residues. The V gene's germline CDR1 is DFQATT and CDR2 SNEGSKA (reference sequence). The V and J ends lost 7 bases and 3 bases respectively, with 13 bases between them. In DNA, the CDR3 is TGCAGTGTCTTGACACTTAGCTACGAGCAGTACTTC. Translated: CSVLTLSYEQYF.

CDR3 DNA: TGTGCCAGCTCCCCCGCGGTCTCAGCGAATAATGAAAAACTGTTTTTT. Protein: CASSPAVSANNEKLFF. The chain carries TRBV18 and TRBJ1-4; no clear D gene. Germline values: CDR1 KGHSH, CDR2 LQKENI. The CDR3 is made up of 16 amino acids. The ends were cut back, 6 bases at V and 4 bases at J, with 18 bases in the middle.

This clone was detected a few times. The rearrangement uses TRBV27 and TRBJ2-7, with a possible D match to TRBD1 (6 bases). Trimming left V 7 bases short and J 6 bases short, with 22 bases between. The CDR3 is 15 residues long. Germline V gives CDR1 MNHEY, CDR2 SMNVEV (reference sequence). CDR3 residues: CASKRSGTSPLEQYF. Written as DNA, the CDR3 is TGTGCCAGCAAGAGGAGTGGGACATCCCCCCTCGAGCAGTACTTC.

In its sample, this clone was seen a few times. The rearrangement uses TRBV20-1 and TRBJ2-3; TRBD2 aligns across 10 bases. Germline V gene sequence: CDR1 DFQATT, CDR2 SNEGSKA (reference sequence). The CDR3 spans 15 residues. V dropped 3 bases and J dropped 1; count of bases not matched to a gene: 4. The CDR3 DNA is TGCAGTGCTAGTGAGGGGACTAGCGGCACAGATACGCAGTATTTT. It codes for CSASEGTSGTDTQYF.

This chain links TRBV11-3 with TRBJ2-2, with D possibly TRBD2 on 5 matching bases. Per germline, CDR1 SGHNT and CDR2 YENEEA. The CDR3 is 14 residues long. The V and J ends lost 0 bases and 5 bases respectively, with 7 bases between them. The CDR3 bases are TGTGCCAGCAGCTTAGAGGAGCGGACCGGGGAGCTGTTTTTT. Protein product: CASSLEERTGELFF.